The 24 T cell receptor beta chains below all came from one sample that was sequenced in a study of OX40 agonist ivuxolimab in advanced cancers. Using immunoSEQ multiplex PCR, the repertoire was profiled, and TCRdb retains in-frame clones only, with some absent. The sample includes 50,000 to 65,000 clones, approximately 87% of them seen just once. This material consisted of CD4+ or CD8+ T cells sorted from blood, taken in a trial of the OX40 agonist ivuxolimab. These receptor sequences come from an adult with an advanced solid tumor such as melanoma, head and neck, liver or kidney cancer.

Of note for this clone: Mismatch with germline at one junction end may stem from a read error. This chain uses TRBV13 with TRBJ1-2, with TRBD1 as a possible D gene (5 bases). Germline lookup yields CDR1 PRHDT and CDR2 FYEKMQ (reference sequence). The CDR3 totals 14 residues. CDR3 in amino acids: CASSLDPGNYGYTF. CDR3 nucleotide sequence: TGTGCCAGCAGTTTAGATCCAGGGAACTATGGCTACACCTTC.

This sequence joins TRBV6-1 and TRBJ1-1; D perhaps matches TRBD1 (5 bases). Germline CDR1 and CDR2: MNHNS and SASEGT. This CDR3 contains 15 residues. Trimming removed 8 bases at V and 5 bases at J, with 21 bases between. CDR3 bases: TGTGCCAGCGGAAAAGGGCAAGGAGGGGCGACTGAAGCTTTCTTT. Protein: CASGKGQGGATEAFF.

The rearrangement joins TRBV27 to TRBJ2-5; 7 bases map to TRBD1. V shed 5 bases and J 2 bases; nucleotides not matched to a gene: 8. Germline V CDR1 and CDR2: MNHEY, SMNVEV (reference sequence). This CDR3 comprises 15 residues. In DNA, the CDR3 is TGTGCCAGCAGTCCACAGACAGGGCGTCAAGAGACCCAGTACTTC. It is translated as CASSPQTGRQETQYF.

V and J are TRBV5-6 and TRBJ2-3; D ambiguous. Per the germline V gene, CDR1 is SGHDT and CDR2 is YYEEEE. Trimming removed 0 bases from V and 3 bases from J, with 14 bases in between. The CDR3 sequence is 16 residues long. The CDR3 DNA reads as TGTGCCAGCAGCTTGGAGACCGTGACTTATACAGATACGCAGTATTTT. Amino acid sequence: CASSLETVTYTDTQYF.

The chain employs TRBV4-1 and TRBJ2-1; 7 bases are shared with TRBD1. The CDR3 covers 18 residues. The germline CDR1 and CDR2 sequences are MGHRA and YSYEKL. The J segment lost 5 bases and the V segment lost 0 bases, leaving 13 bases of the junction unmatched. Written as DNA, the CDR3 is TGCGCCAGCAGCCAAGATCAAACAGGGGCTCTTTCGGACAATGAGCAGTTCTTC. Protein: CASSQDQTGALSDNEQFF.

The chain links TRBV5-6 to TRBJ2-2, with a weak D call TRBD1 (6 bases). Trimming left V 4 bases short and J 4 bases short, with 11 bases between. Germline CDR1 is SGHDT and CDR2 is YYEEEE. The CDR3 runs to 14 residues. In DNA, the CDR3 is TGTGCCAGCAGCGGGCAGGGGACCACCGGGGAGCTGTTTTTT. Translation: CASSGQGTTGELFF.

The V call is TRBV12-5, the J call TRBJ2-7, with TRBD2 as a possible D gene (5 bases). CDR1 LGHNT and CDR2 FRNRAP come from the germline V gene. The CDR3 runs to 11 residues. The CDR3 protein is CATGDFYEQYF. In DNA form, the CDR3 reads TGTGCGACCGGGGATTTCTACGAGCAGTACTTC.

V usage is TRBV19 and J usage is TRBJ1-1, with a possible D match to TRBD1 (5 bases). The V and J ends lost 7 bases and 1 base respectively, with 10 bases between them. CDR1 is LNHDA and CDR2 is SQIVND in the germline V gene (reference sequence). The CDR3 is 13 residues long. This chain's CDR3 is CASMGQSNTEAFF. In DNA form, the CDR3 reads TGTGCCAGTATGGGGCAGTCGAACACTGAAGCTTTCTTT.

J is TRBJ2-7 and V is TRBV6-1; 7 nucleotides line up with TRBD1. The germline CDR1 and CDR2 sequences are MNHNS and SASEGT. Trimming at V came to 7 bases and at J to 12 bases, leaving 6 bases not matched to a gene. CDR3 length equals 10 residues. As DNA, the CDR3 is TGTGCCAGCACGGACAGGCGTCTGTACTTC. Amino acid sequence: CASTDRRLYF.

The table lists this clone with a count of one. The chain links TRBV6-4 to TRBJ2-2; D is unclear. Germline loops: CDR1 MRHNA, CDR2 SNTAGT. Trimming removed 3 bases from V and 5 bases from J, with 10 bases in between. The CDR3 has 14 amino acids. CDR3 bases: TGTGCCAGCAGTGAGGGCAGTTGGACCGGGGAGCTGTTTTTT. Translated, it gives CASSEGSWTGELFF.

V is TRBV5-1 and J is TRBJ2-3, with D uncertain. V gave up 4 bases and J gave up 4 bases, with 19 bases separating them. CDR1 is SGHRS, CDR2 YFSETQ, per germline. CDR3 length equals 16 residues. CDR3 sequence reads: CASSLFRRDLSDTQYF. The CDR3 nucleotides read TGCGCCAGCAGCCTATTTCGAAGGGATCTGTCAGATACGCAGTATTTT.

V usage is TRBV7-3 and J usage is TRBJ2-5, with a tentative D call TRBD2 (6 bases). The V gene lost 2 bases and the J gene lost 0 bases, with 13 bases spanning the gap. Per the germline V gene, CDR1 is SGHTA and CDR2 is FQGTGA. CDR3 length: 16 amino acids. DNA of the CDR3: TGTGCCAGCAGCTTAGGCGGGGCAGGACACCAAGAGACCCAGTACTTC. This encodes CASSLGGAGHQETQYF. Full variable domain (remainder filled in from reference TRBV7-3 and TRBJ2-5): GAGVSQTPSNKVTEKGKYVELRCDPISGHTALYWYRQSLGQGPEFLIYFQGTGAADDSGLPNDRFFAVRPEGSVSTLKIQRTERGDSAVYLCASSLGGAGHQETQYFGPGTRLLVL.

A single count supports this clone. CDR3 coding DNA: TGTGCCAGCAGCTTAATGGTTAGCGCTGAAGCTTTCTTT. As protein: CASSLMVSAEAFF. The rearrangement joins TRBV5-6 to TRBJ1-1; D is undetermined. The CDR3 is 13 amino acids. Germline CDR1 is SGHDT and CDR2 is YYEEEE. Trimming pared 2 bases from V and 6 bases from J, leaving 11 bases between.

The chain recombines TRBV4-2 with TRBJ1-5; D remains ambiguous. The germline V gene encodes CDR1 LGHNA and CDR2 YNFKEQ. Trimming cost V 1 base and J 6 bases, with 13 bases left between them. The CDR3 is made up of 15 amino acids. The CDR3 DNA reads TGTGCCAGCAGCCAAGGCACGGCTTTAGGTCAGCCCCAGCATTTT. It yields the protein CASSQGTALGQPQHF.

The chain employs TRBV6-5 and TRBJ2-5; perhaps TRBD2 as D (6 bases). Germline CDR1 and CDR2: MNHEY and SVGAGI. The CDR3 extends over 16 amino acids. Trimming stripped 1 base from V and 4 bases from J, with 16 bases between. DNA for the CDR3: TGTGCCAGCAGTTACTGGACCGGGACTGCGTCAGAGACCCAGTACTTC. As protein: CASSYWTGTASETQYF.

This chain joins TRBV5-1 and TRBJ2-2, with 7 nucleotides matching TRBD2. The CDR3 is made up of 14 amino acids. Germline CDR1 is SGHRS and CDR2 is YFSETQ. J gave up 6 bases and V 6 bases, and 8 bases lay outside the gene matches. CDR3: CASTTAGDPGELFF. DNA of the CDR3: TGCGCCAGCACCACGGCGGGAGACCCCGGGGAGCTGTTTTTT.

This clone was observed once. The V call is TRBV7-2, the J call TRBJ2-5; D assignment may be TRBD1 or TRBD2 (6 bases each). This CDR3 contains 15 residues. Trimming left V 1 base short and J 2 bases short, with 11 bases between. The germline V gene encodes CDR1 SGHTA and CDR2 FQGNSA. The CDR3 region has the DNA TGTGCCAGCAGCTTAGTAACAGGGAGGCAAGAGACCCAGTACTTC. Protein product: CASSLVTGRQETQYF.

The rearrangement uses TRBV21-1 and TRBJ2-1; TRBD1 reflects the table's D call only, with no check against the DNA. TRBV21-1 is termed a pseudogene. This CDR3 spans 15 amino acids. CDR3 nucleotide sequence: TGTGCCAGCAGCAAAGCGGGTAACAGGGATGACGAGCAGTTCTTC. The encoded protein is CASSKAGNRDDEQFF.

The V and J genes are TRBV6-5 and TRBJ1-2, with 8 bases identical to TRBD1. Unmatched junction bases numbered 6, after V lost 9 bases and J lost 3 bases. This CDR3 is built from 13 residues. The germline gives CDR1 MNHEY, CDR2 SVGAGI. CDR3 loop: CASRETGDYGYTF. CDR3 DNA: TGTGCCAGTCGCGAGACAGGGGACTATGGCTACACCTTC.

The V call is TRBV6-5, the J call TRBJ1-2; 7 positions match TRBD1. V was clipped by 2 bases and J by 5 bases; unmatched bases: 11. CDR1 is MNHEY, CDR2 SVGAGI, per germline. This CDR3 contains 16 residues. The CDR3 loop is CASSYQGSWTGYGYTF. The CDR3 DNA reads TGTGCCAGCAGTTACCAAGGTTCTTGGACAGGATATGGCTACACCTTC.

The chain couples TRBV15 to TRBJ1-6; D is perhaps TRBD1 (5 bases). The ends were cut back, 0 bases at V and 10 bases at J, with 13 bases in the middle. There are 15 residues in the CDR3. Per germline, CDR1 LNHNV and CDR2 YYDKDF (reference sequence). For the CDR3, the DNA is TGTGCCACCAGCAGAGATTCCGGGGGAGGGTCACCCCTCCACTTT. It codes for CATSRDSGGGSPLHF.

The table lists this clone with a count of one. V usage is TRBV10-3 and J usage is TRBJ2-7, with 7 bases matching TRBD1. CDR3 length: 15 residues. The junction had 6 bases not matched to a gene; V was cut back by 4 bases and J by 0 bases. Per germline, CDR1 ENHRY and CDR2 SYGVKD. DNA for the CDR3: TGTGCCATCAGTGTAAGACAGGGCCTCTCCTACGAGCAGTACTTC. Its protein product is CAISVRQGLSYEQYF.

The chain links TRBV10-3 to TRBJ2-7; D gene unclear. CDR1 is ENHRY and CDR2 is SYGVKD in the germline V gene. Trimming removed 3 bases from V and 2 bases from J, with 11 bases in between. This CDR3 has 14 residues. CDR3 coding DNA: TGTGCCATCAGTGATTACGACGGAGCCTACGAGCAGTACTTC. This gives the protein CAISDYDGAYEQYF.

The V and J genes are TRBV10-1 and TRBJ1-5, with D perhaps matching TRBD1 (5 bases). The CDR3 sequence is 14 residues long. From germline, CDR1 is WNHNN and CDR2 SYGVQD (reference sequence). V was trimmed by 2 bases and J by 11 bases, leaving 16 bases between them. The CDR3 coding sequence is TGCGCCAGCAGTGAGGCGGGGACGGGTCAAGCCCAGCATTTT. As protein: CASSEAGTGQAQHF.